There are many counts of the clone carrying this T cell receptor beta chain. Its antigen is not known. TCR alpha and beta CDR3 regions were amplified from RNA using iRepertoire nested multiplex PCR. Tissue mRNA or PBMC total RNA, 100-400 ng, went into one-step reverse transcription and amplification. Via MiXCR, TCRdb re-called the multiplex PCR reads, giving one row per CDR3 protein. This table holds tens of thousands of distinct CDR3 sequences, around a quarter found once. The data originate from a study of glioma-infiltrating T cells. Study-level results: Very few CDR3 sequences were shared between tissue and blood. Above-expected tissue-blood divergence occurred in all gliomas, most in low-grade ones.

The length of the CDR3 is 15 residues. With 4 bases removed from V and 0 bases from J, the gap between germline ends came to 13 bases. Germline lookup yields CDR1 MNHNS and CDR2 SASEGT. The chain joins TRBV6-1 to TRBJ2-7, with D tentatively TRBD1 (5 bases). Sequencing was done on a sample of glioma tissue, nonneoplastic brain tissue, or PBMCs (not recorded which). The clonotype comes from a human donor with low-grade glioma or glioblastoma, undergoing nonglioma brain surgery, or in good health (not recorded which). CDR3 in DNA: TGTGCCAGCAGTGCTTGGGGCGGAAGCTCCTACGAGCAGTACTTC. This encodes CASSAWGGSSYEQYF.